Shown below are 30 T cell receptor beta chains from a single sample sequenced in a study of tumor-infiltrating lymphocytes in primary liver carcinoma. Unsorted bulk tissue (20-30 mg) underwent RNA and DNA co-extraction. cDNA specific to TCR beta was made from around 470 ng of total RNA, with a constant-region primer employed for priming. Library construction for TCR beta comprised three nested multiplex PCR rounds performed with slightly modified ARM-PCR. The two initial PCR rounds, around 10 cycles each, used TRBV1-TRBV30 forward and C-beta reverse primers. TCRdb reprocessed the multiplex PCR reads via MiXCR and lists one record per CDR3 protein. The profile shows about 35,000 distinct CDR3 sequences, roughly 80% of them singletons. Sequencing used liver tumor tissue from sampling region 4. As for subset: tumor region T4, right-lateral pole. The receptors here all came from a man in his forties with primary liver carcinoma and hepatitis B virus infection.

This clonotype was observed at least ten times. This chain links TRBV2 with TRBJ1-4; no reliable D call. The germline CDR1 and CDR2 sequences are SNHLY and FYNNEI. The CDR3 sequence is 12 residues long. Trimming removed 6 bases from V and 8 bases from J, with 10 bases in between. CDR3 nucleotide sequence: TGTGCCAGCAGACGAGATCGGGAAAAACTGTTTTTT. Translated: CASRRDREKLFF.

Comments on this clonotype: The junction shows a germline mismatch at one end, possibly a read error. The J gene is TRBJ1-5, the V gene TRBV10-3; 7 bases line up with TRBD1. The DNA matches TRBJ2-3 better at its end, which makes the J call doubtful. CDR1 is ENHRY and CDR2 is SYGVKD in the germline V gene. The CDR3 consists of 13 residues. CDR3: CAISADRDGPQYF. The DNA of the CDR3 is TGTGCTATCAGTGCCGACAGGGACGGGCCCCAGTATTTT.

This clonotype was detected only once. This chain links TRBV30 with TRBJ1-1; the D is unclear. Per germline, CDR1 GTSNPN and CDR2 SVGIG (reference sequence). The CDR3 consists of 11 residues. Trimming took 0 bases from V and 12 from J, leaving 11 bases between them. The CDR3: CAWSVTTETFF. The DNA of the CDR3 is TGTGCCTGGAGTGTGACTACCGAAACTTTCTTT.

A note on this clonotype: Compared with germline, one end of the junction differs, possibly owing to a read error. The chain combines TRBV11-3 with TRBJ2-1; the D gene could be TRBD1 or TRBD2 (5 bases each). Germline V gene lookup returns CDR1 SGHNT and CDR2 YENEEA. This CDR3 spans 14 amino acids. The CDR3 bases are TGTACCAGCAGTTTGGGGGTCAGCAACAATGAGCAGTTCTTC. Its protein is CTSSLGVSNNEQFF.

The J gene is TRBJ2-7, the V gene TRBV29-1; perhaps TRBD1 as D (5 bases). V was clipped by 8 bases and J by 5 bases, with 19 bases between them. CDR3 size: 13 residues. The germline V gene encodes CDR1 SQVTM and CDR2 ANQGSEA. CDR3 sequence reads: CSLVQDSTHEQYF. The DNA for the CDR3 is TGCAGCTTAGTACAGGATAGCACCCACGAGCAGTACTTC.

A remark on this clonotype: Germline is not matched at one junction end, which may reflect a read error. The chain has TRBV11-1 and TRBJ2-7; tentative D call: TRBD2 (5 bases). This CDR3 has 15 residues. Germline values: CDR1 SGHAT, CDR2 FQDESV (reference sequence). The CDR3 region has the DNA TGTGTCAGCAGCTTAACGGGATCGGGAAATTACGAGCAGTACTTC. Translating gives CVSSLTGSGNYEQYF.

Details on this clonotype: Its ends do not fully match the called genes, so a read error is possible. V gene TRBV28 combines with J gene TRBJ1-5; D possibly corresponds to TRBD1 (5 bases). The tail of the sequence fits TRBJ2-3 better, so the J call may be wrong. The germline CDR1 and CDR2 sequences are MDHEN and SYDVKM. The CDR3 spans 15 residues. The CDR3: CASSLYGVDNQPQYF. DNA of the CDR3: TGCGCCAGCAGTTTATATGGGGTGGACAATCAGCCCCAGTATTTT.

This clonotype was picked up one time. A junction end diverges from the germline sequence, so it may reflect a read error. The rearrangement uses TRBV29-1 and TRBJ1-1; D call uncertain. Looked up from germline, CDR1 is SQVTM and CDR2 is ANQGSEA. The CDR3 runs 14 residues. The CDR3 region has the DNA TGCAGCATCCGCCCGTCCTGGAGAAACACTGAAGCCTTCTTT. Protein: CSIRPSWRNTEAFF.

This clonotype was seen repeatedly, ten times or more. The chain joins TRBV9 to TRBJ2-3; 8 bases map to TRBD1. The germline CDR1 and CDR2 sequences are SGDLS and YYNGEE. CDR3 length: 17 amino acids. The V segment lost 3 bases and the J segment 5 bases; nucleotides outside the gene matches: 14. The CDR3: CASSDLKDRVVGDTQYF. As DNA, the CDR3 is TGTGCCAGCAGCGATTTAAAGGACAGGGTTGTGGGAGATACGCAGTATTTT.

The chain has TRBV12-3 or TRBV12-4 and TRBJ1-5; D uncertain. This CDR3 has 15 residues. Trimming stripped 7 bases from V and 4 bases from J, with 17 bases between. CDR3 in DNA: TGTGCCAGCATGCGGGGTACTGCAATAAATCAGCCCCAGCATTTT. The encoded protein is CASMRGTAINQPQHF.

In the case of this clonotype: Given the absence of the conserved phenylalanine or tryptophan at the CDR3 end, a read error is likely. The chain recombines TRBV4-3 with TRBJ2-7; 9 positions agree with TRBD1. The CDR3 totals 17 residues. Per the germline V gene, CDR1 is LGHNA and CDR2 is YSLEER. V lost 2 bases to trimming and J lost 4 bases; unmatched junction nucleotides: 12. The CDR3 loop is CASSQKAPGTGRYEQYS. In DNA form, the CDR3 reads TGCGCCAGCAGCCAAAAGGCACCCGGGACAGGGCGGTACGAGCAGTACTCC.

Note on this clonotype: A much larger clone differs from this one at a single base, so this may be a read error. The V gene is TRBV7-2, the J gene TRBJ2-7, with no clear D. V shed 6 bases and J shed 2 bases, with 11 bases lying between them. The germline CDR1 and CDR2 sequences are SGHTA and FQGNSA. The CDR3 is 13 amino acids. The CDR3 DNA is TGTGCCAGCAGTCCGGAGAATGCCTACGAGCAGTACTTC. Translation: CASSPENAYEQYF.

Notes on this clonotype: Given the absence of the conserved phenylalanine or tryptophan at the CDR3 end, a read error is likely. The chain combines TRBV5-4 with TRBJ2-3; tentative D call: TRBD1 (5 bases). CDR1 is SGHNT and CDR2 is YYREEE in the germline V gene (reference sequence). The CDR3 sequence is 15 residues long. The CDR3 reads CTSSLGATRTDTQYL. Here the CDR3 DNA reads TGTACCAGCAGCTTAGGGGCAACCCGCACAGATACGCAGTATCTT.

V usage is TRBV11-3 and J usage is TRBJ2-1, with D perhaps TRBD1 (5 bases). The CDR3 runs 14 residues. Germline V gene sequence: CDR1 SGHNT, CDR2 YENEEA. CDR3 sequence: CVGSLGVSKNEQFF. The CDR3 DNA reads TGTGTCGGCAGCTTAGGGGTCAGCAAGAATGAGCAGTTCTTC.

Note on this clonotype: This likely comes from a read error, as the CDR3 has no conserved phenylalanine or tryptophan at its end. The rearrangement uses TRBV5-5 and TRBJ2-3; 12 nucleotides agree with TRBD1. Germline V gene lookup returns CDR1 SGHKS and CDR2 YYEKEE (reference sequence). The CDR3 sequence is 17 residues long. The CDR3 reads CAGSREAGTGGTVTQYL. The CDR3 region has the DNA TGTGCCGGCAGCCGGGAAGCCGGGACAGGGGGCACAGTTACGCAGTATTTA.

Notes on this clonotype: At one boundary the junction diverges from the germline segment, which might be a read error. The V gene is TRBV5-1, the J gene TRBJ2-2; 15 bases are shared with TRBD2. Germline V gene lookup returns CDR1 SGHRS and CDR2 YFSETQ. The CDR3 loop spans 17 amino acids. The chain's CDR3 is CASSLGLAGGNTWELFF. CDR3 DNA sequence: TGCGCCAGCAGCCTTGGACTAGCGGGAGGGAACACCTGGGAGCTGTTTTTT.

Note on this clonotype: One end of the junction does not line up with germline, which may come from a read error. CDR3 nucleotides: TGTGCCAACAGGAACAGCCAAGATACCCAGTACTTC. It is translated as CANRNSQDTQYF. The rearrangement joins TRBV6-2 or TRBV6-3 to TRBJ2-5; D is perhaps TRBD1 (5 bases). Germline CDR1 MNHEY, CDR2 SVGEGT. This CDR3 region has 12 residues.

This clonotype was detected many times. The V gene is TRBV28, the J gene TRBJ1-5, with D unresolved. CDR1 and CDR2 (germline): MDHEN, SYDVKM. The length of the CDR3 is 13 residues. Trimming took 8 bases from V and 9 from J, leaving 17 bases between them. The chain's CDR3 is CASAALTYSPQHF. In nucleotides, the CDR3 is TGTGCCAGCGCAGCCCTTACCTATTCGCCCCAGCATTTT.

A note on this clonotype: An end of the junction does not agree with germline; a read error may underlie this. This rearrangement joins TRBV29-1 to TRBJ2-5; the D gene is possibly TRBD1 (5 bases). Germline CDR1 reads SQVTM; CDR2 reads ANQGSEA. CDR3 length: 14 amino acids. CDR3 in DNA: TGCAACGTTGAAGATGTCGGACAAGGTGAGACCCGGTACTTC. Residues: CNVEDVGQGETRYF.

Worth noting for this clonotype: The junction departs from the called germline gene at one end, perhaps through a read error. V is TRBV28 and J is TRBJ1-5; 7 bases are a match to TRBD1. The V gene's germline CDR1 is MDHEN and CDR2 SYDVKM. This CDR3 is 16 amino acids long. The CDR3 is CASNLLRQGRNQPQHF. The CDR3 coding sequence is TGTGCCAGCAATTTACTTAGACAGGGTCGCAATCAGCCCCAGCATTTT.

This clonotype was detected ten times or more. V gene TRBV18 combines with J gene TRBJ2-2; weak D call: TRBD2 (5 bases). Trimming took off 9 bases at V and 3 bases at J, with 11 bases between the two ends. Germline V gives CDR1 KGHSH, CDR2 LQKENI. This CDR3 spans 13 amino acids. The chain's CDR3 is CASREAYTGELFF. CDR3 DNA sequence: TGTGCCAGTCGGGAAGCGTACACCGGGGAGCTGTTTTTT.

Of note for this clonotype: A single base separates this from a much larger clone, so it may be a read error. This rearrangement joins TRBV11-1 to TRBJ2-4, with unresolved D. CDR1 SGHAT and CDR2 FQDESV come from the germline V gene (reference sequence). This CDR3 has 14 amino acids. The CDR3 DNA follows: TGTGCCAGCGGCCCCCCCTTAGCCGAAAACATTCAGTACTTC. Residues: CASGPPLAENIQYF.

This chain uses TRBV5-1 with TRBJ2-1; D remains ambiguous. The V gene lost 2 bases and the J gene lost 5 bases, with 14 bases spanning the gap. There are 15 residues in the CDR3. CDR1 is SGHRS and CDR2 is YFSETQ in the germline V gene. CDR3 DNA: TGCGCCAGCAGCTTAAGGCTATCGGGTAACAATGAGCAGTTCTTC. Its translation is CASSLRLSGNNEQFF. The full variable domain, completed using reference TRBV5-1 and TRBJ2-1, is KAGVTQTPRYLIKTRGQQVTLSCSPISGHRSVSWYQQTPGQGLQFLFEYFSETQRNKGNFPGRFSGRQFSNSRSEMNVSTLELGDSALYLCASSLRLSGNNEQFFGPGTRLTVL.

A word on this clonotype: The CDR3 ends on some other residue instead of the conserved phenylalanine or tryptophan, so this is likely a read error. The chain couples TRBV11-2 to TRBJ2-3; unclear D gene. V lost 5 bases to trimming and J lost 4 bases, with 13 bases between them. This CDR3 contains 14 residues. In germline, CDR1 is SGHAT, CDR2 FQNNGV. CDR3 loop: CASSPMGRADTQYL. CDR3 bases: TGTGCCAGCAGCCCCATGGGCCGGGCAGATACGCAGTATCTT.

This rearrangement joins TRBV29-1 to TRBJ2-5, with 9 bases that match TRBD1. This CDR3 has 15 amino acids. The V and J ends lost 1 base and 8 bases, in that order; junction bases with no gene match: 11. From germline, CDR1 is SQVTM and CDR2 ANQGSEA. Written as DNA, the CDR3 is TGCAGCGTTGAAGTGTACAGGGGGCGAGCAGATACCCAGTACTTC. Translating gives CSVEVYRGRADTQYF.

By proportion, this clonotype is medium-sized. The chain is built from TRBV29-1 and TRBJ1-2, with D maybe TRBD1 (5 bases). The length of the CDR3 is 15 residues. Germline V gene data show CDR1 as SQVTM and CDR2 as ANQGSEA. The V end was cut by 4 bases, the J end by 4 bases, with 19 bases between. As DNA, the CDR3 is TGCAGCGTTGGGCAGGGCTGGGGCATGGGCTATGGCTACACCTTC. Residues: CSVGQGWGMGYGYTF.

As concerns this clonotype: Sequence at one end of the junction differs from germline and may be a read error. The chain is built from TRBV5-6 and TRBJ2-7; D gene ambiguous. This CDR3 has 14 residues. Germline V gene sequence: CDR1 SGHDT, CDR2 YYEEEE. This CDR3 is CVSSFRSRAYEQYF. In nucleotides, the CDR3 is TGTGTCAGCAGCTTCCGATCGAGAGCCTACGAACAGTACTTC. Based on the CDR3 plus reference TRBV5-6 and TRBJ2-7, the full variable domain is DAGVTQSPTHLIKTRGQQVTLRCSPKSGHDTVSWYQQALGQGPQFIFQYYEEEERQRGNFPDRFSGHQFPNYSSELNVNALLLGDSALYLCVSSFRSRAYEQYFGPGTRLTVT.

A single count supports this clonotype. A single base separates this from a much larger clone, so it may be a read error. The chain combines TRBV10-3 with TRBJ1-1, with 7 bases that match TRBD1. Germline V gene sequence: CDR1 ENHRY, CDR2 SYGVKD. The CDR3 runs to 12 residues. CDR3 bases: TGTACCATCAGAGAGCCAGGGGGTGAAGCTTTCTTT. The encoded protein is CTIREPGGEAFF.

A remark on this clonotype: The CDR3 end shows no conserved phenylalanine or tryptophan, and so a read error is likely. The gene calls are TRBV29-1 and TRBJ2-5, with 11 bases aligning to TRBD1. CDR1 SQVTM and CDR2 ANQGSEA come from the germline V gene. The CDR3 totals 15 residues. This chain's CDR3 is CSVEADRGRVEIQYL. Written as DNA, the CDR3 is TGCAGCGTTGAAGCGGACAGGGGGCGAGTAGAGATCCAGTACCTC.

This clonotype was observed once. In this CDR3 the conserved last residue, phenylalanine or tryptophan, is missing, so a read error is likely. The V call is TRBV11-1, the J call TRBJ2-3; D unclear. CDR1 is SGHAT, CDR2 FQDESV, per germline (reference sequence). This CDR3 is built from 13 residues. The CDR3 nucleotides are TGTGCCAGTAGCTCGATCCCAACAGATACGCAGTATTCT. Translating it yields CASSSIPTDTQYS.